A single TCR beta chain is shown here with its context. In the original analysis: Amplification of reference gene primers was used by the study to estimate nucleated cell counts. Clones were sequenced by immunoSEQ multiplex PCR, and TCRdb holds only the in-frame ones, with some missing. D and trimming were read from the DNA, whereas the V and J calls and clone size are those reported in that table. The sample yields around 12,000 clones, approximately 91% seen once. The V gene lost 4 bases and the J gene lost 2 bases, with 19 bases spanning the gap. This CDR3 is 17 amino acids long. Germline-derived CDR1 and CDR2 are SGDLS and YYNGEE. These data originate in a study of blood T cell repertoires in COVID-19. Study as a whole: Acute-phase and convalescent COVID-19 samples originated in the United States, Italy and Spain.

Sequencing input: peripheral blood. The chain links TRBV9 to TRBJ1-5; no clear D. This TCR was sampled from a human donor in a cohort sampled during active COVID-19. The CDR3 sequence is CASSPQPLTGGNQPQHF. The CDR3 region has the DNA TGTGCCAGCAGCCCACAGCCCCTTACGGGAGGCAATCAGCCCCAGCATTTT.